Listed below are T cell receptor beta chains from one sample, sequenced in a study of cytomegalovirus exposure and HLA in healthy donors. Profiled with immunoSEQ multiplex PCR; TCRdb holds only in-frame clones, not every one. The table lists approximately 140,000 clones, around 81% of them singletons, with 2.8% in the top ten. The sequenced sample consisted of PBMCs. The receptors shown here come from a male donor in good health and CMV-seronegative. Both conserved end residues are part of each CDR3. Fields, in order: J gene, V gene, clone size, D gene, CDR3 protein, CDR3 DNA. The D gene is left open where the match is weak. Only some rows state a clone size, as once, few, many or a class for expanded clones.

J gene: TRBJ2-1; V gene: TRBV10-3; clone size: NA; D gene: NA; CDR3 protein: CAISERTGSNEQFF; CDR3 DNA: TGTGCCATCAGTGAAAGAACAGGAAGCAATGAGCAGTTCTTC
J gene: TRBJ1-1; V gene: TRBV6-4; clone size: NA; D gene: TRBD1; CDR3 protein: CASSRETGGTEAFF; CDR3 DNA: TGTGCCAGCAGTAGGGAGACAGGGGGCACTGAAGCTTTCTTT
J gene: TRBJ1-5; V gene: TRBV7-8; clone size: NA; D gene: TRBD1; CDR3 protein: CASSQDRGYQPQHF; CDR3 DNA: TGTGCCAGTTCGCAGGACAGGGGTTATCAGCCCCAGCATTTT
J gene: TRBJ2-3; V gene: TRBV6-6; clone size: NA; D gene: TRBD2; CDR3 protein: CASNKLAGVTTDTQYF; CDR3 DNA: TGTGCCAGCAACAAACTAGCGGGAGTTACCACAGATACGCAGTATTTT
J gene: TRBJ1-3; V gene: TRBV5-1; clone size: NA; D gene: TRBD1; CDR3 protein: CASSTTGSGNTIYF; CDR3 DNA: TGCGCCAGCAGCACGACAGGGTCGGGAAACACCATATATTTT
J gene: TRBJ1-1; V gene: TRBV18; clone size: few; D gene: NA; CDR3 protein: CASSPNRDTEAFF; CDR3 DNA: TGTGCCAGCTCGCCCAACAGGGACACTGAAGCTTTCTTT
J gene: TRBJ2-7; V gene: TRBV9; clone size: NA; D gene: NA; CDR3 protein: CASSVNEGYEQYF; CDR3 DNA: TGTGCCAGCAGCGTAAACGAGGGCTACGAGCAGTACTTC
J gene: TRBJ1-2; V gene: TRBV28; clone size: NA; D gene: TRBD1; CDR3 protein: CASRTISPKPGTADGYTF; CDR3 DNA: TGTGCCAGCAGAACAATAAGCCCGAAGCCCGGGACAGCGGACGGCTACACCTTC
J gene: TRBJ2-3; V gene: TRBV5-1; clone size: few; D gene: NA; CDR3 protein: CASSLGQGPATDTQYF; CDR3 DNA: TGCGCCAGCAGCTTGGGGCAGGGGCCAGCCACAGATACGCAGTATTTT
J gene: TRBJ2-1; V gene: TRBV5-1; clone size: NA; D gene: TRBD2; CDR3 protein: CASSSGLAGVYNEQFF; CDR3 DNA: TGCGCCAGCAGCTCGGGACTAGCGGGGGTGTACAATGAGCAGTTCTTC
J gene: TRBJ2-5; V gene: TRBV5-4; clone size: NA; D gene: TRBD2; CDR3 protein: CASSLASGGRETQYF; CDR3 DNA: TGTGCCAGCAGCTTGGCCAGCGGGGGTCGGGAGACCCAGTACTTC
J gene: TRBJ1-6; V gene: TRBV29-1; clone size: NA; D gene: NA; CDR3 protein: CSVAPEANSPLHF; CDR3 DNA: TGCAGCGTTGCCCCCGAGGCTAATTCACCCCTCCACTTT
J gene: TRBJ2-7; V gene: TRBV1; clone size: NA; D gene: NA; CDR3 protein: CTSSHAGTSGSSYEQYF; CDR3 DNA: TGCACCAGCAGCCACGCCGGGACTAGCGGGAGCTCCTACGAGCAGTACTTC
J gene: TRBJ1-2; V gene: TRBV29-1; clone size: few; D gene: TRBD1; CDR3 protein: CSVDGHRGFNYGYTF; CDR3 DNA: TGCAGCGTTGACGGCCACAGGGGTTTTAACTATGGCTACACCTTC
J gene: TRBJ1-2; V gene: TRBV27; clone size: NA; D gene: NA; CDR3 protein: CASSSESGYYGYTF; CDR3 DNA: TGTGCCAGCAGTTCCGAATCAGGGTACTATGGCTACACCTTC
J gene: TRBJ2-1; V gene: TRBV7-3; clone size: NA; D gene: TRBD2; CDR3 protein: CASSSRREGNNEQFF; CDR3 DNA: TGTGCCAGCAGCTCTCGACGGGAGGGGAACAATGAGCAGTTCTTC
J gene: TRBJ1-1; V gene: TRBV28; clone size: few; D gene: TRBD1; CDR3 protein: CASKGQTIMNTEAFF; CDR3 DNA: TGTGCCAGTAAGGGACAGACCATCATGAACACTGAAGCTTTCTTT
J gene: TRBJ1-2; V gene: TRBV9; clone size: NA; D gene: NA; CDR3 protein: CASSLSRESNYGYTF; CDR3 DNA: TGTGCCAGCAGCTTATCCAGGGAATCTAACTATGGCTACACCTTC
J gene: TRBJ2-3; V gene: TRBV10-2; clone size: NA; D gene: TRBD2; CDR3 protein: CASTVIAGATGTQYF; CDR3 DNA: TGCGCCAGCACCGTAATAGCGGGAGCCACAGGTACGCAGTATTTT
J gene: TRBJ2-3; V gene: TRBV7-9; clone size: once; D gene: NA; CDR3 protein: CASSLGGVLDEYF; CDR3 DNA: TGTGCCAGCAGCTTAGGAGGTGTGTTAGACGAGTATTTT
J gene: TRBJ1-2; V gene: TRBV6-1; clone size: once; D gene: NA; CDR3 protein: CASSEGTRGYTF; CDR3 DNA: TGTGCCAGCAGTGAAGGGACTAGGGGCTACACCTTC
J gene: TRBJ1-2; V gene: TRBV30; clone size: NA; D gene: TRBD1; CDR3 protein: CAWNLGNRGILNYGYTF; CDR3 DNA: TGTGCCTGGAATCTAGGAAACAGGGGTATCCTAAACTATGGCTACACCTTC
J gene: TRBJ2-7; V gene: TRBV4-1; clone size: NA; D gene: TRBD2; CDR3 protein: CASSQPLAGGLYEQYF; CDR3 DNA: TGCGCCAGCAGCCAACCACTAGCGGGAGGTCTCTACGAGCAGTACTTC
J gene: TRBJ1-2; V gene: TRBV6-5; clone size: NA; D gene: NA; CDR3 protein: CASSSAGEGYTF; CDR3 DNA: TGTGCCAGCAGTTCCGCAGGGGAAGGCTACACCTTC
J gene: TRBJ2-2; V gene: TRBV7-6; clone size: once; D gene: NA; CDR3 protein: CASSLGEMSTGELFF; CDR3 DNA: TGTGCCAGCAGCTTAGGAGAAATGAGCACCGGGGAGCTGTTTTTT
J gene: TRBJ1-1; V gene: TRBV5-4; clone size: NA; D gene: NA; CDR3 protein: CASSLAGNTEAFF; CDR3 DNA: TGTGCCAGCAGCTTGGCCGGGAACACTGAAGCTTTCTTT
J gene: TRBJ1-2; V gene: TRBV6-6; clone size: once; D gene: NA; CDR3 protein: CASRRRTGNYGYTF; CDR3 DNA: TGTGCCAGCAGGAGAAGGACGGGAAACTATGGCTACACCTTC
J gene: TRBJ2-7; V gene: TRBV5-1; clone size: NA; D gene: NA; CDR3 protein: CASSFRTEKDEQYF; CDR3 DNA: TGCGCCAGCAGCTTTCGGACAGAGAAAGACGAGCAGTACTTC
J gene: TRBJ1-4; V gene: TRBV5-6; clone size: NA; D gene: NA; CDR3 protein: CASSPLRGSREKLFF; CDR3 DNA: TGTGCCAGCAGCCCCCTTCGGGGTAGTCGGGAAAAACTGTTTTTT
J gene: TRBJ2-7; V gene: TRBV4-2; clone size: NA; D gene: TRBD2; CDR3 protein: CASSQQRLAGTYEQYF; CDR3 DNA: TGTGCCAGCAGCCAACAGCGACTAGCGGGGACCTACGAGCAGTACTTC
J gene: TRBJ2-7; V gene: TRBV19; clone size: NA; D gene: TRBD1; CDR3 protein: CASSGRDSRYEQYF; CDR3 DNA: TGTGCCAGTAGTGGAAGGGACAGCCGATACGAGCAGTACTTC
J gene: TRBJ2-7; V gene: TRBV10-3; clone size: few; D gene: TRBD1; CDR3 protein: CATGTGLSYEQYF; CDR3 DNA: TGTGCCACCGGGACAGGCCTCTCCTACGAGCAGTACTTC
J gene: TRBJ1-4; V gene: TRBV29-1; clone size: NA; D gene: NA; CDR3 protein: CSVDGGQGSREKLFF; CDR3 DNA: TGCAGCGTTGATGGAGGGCAGGGATCGAGGGAAAAACTGTTTTTT
J gene: TRBJ2-7; V gene: TRBV21-1; clone size: NA; D gene: NA; CDR3 protein: CASSKEAGPSYEQYF; CDR3 DNA: TGTGCCAGCAGCAAGGAGGCGGGCCCTTCCTACGAGCAGTACTTC
J gene: TRBJ2-1; V gene: TRBV11-2; clone size: few; D gene: TRBD2; CDR3 protein: CASSLLAGGRGEQFF; CDR3 DNA: TGTGCCAGCAGCCTACTAGCGGGGGGGCGAGGTGAGCAGTTCTTC
J gene: TRBJ2-2; V gene: TRBV25-1; clone size: NA; D gene: NA; CDR3 protein: CASSAQANTGELFF; CDR3 DNA: TGTGCCAGCAGTGCCCAGGCGAACACCGGGGAGCTGTTTTTT
J gene: TRBJ1-2; V gene: TRBV6-6; clone size: NA; D gene: TRBD1; CDR3 protein: CASKEPGQVFNGYTF; CDR3 DNA: TGTGCCAGCAAAGAGCCGGGACAGGTCTTTAATGGCTACACCTTC
J gene: TRBJ1-3; V gene: TRBV19; clone size: NA; D gene: TRBD1; CDR3 protein: CASSIDRPGQGRVGNTIYF; CDR3 DNA: TGTGCCAGTAGTATAGATCGCCCAGGACAGGGGCGGGTTGGAAACACCATATATTTT
J gene: TRBJ2-2; V gene: TRBV7-6; clone size: NA; D gene: TRBD2; CDR3 protein: CASSLGVSGRVRTGELFF; CDR3 DNA: TGTGCCAGCAGCTTAGGCGTTAGCGGGAGGGTCCGAACCGGGGAGCTGTTTTTT
J gene: TRBJ1-3; V gene: TRBV5-6; clone size: NA; D gene: NA; CDR3 protein: CASSLQVSGNTIYF; CDR3 DNA: TGTGCCAGCAGCTTACAGGTCTCTGGAAACACCATATATTTT
J gene: TRBJ2-7; V gene: TRBV18; clone size: NA; D gene: TRBD1; CDR3 protein: CASSPYRDRDEQYF; CDR3 DNA: TGTGCCAGCTCACCATACCGGGACAGGGACGAGCAGTACTTC
J gene: TRBJ1-1; V gene: TRBV6-5; clone size: few; D gene: NA; CDR3 protein: CAGSGLSDTEAFF; CDR3 DNA: TGTGCCGGTTCAGGGTTATCAGACACTGAAGCTTTCTTT
J gene: TRBJ2-3; V gene: TRBV11-3; clone size: NA; D gene: TRBD2; CDR3 protein: CASSKSSGSFTDTQYF; CDR3 DNA: TGTGCCAGCAGCAAGTCTAGCGGGAGTTTCACAGATACGCAGTATTTT
J gene: TRBJ2-1; V gene: TRBV4-1; clone size: NA; D gene: TRBD2; CDR3 protein: CASSQDPVAGMVNEQFF; CDR3 DNA: TGCGCCAGCAGCCAAGATCCCGTAGCGGGGATGGTGAATGAGCAGTTCTTC
J gene: TRBJ2-7; V gene: TRBV25-1; clone size: NA; D gene: NA; CDR3 protein: CASSEHGQLSYEQYF; CDR3 DNA: TGTGCCAGCAGTGAACACGGACAGCTTTCCTACGAGCAGTACTTC
J gene: TRBJ1-2; V gene: TRBV5-1; clone size: NA; D gene: NA; CDR3 protein: CASSLGQVYGYTF; CDR3 DNA: TGCGCCAGCAGCTTGGGACAGGTCTATGGCTACACCTTC
J gene: TRBJ1-1; V gene: TRBV5-8; clone size: few; D gene: NA; CDR3 protein: CASTDVGGALGMNTEAFF; CDR3 DNA: TGTGCCAGCACCGATGTTGGGGGGGCTCTGGGAATGAACACTGAAGCTTTCTTT
J gene: TRBJ2-1; V gene: TRBV27; clone size: NA; D gene: NA; CDR3 protein: CASSFGTGQAYNEQFF; CDR3 DNA: TGTGCCAGCAGTTTCGGGACGGGACAAGCCTACAATGAGCAGTTCTTC
J gene: TRBJ2-7; V gene: TRBV19; clone size: NA; D gene: TRBD1; CDR3 protein: CASSIKGTGFYEQYF; CDR3 DNA: TGTGCCAGTAGTATAAAAGGGACAGGGTTCTACGAGCAGTACTTC
J gene: TRBJ2-1; V gene: TRBV7-3; clone size: NA; D gene: NA; CDR3 protein: CASSVGGGSYNEQFF; CDR3 DNA: TGTGCCAGCAGCGTAGGGGGTGGCTCCTACAATGAGCAGTTCTTC
J gene: TRBJ1-5; V gene: TRBV30; clone size: NA; D gene: NA; CDR3 protein: CAWSHRDNQPQHF; CDR3 DNA: TGTGCCTGGAGCCACAGGGACAATCAGCCCCAGCATTTT
J gene: TRBJ2-3; V gene: TRBV11-2; clone size: few; D gene: NA; CDR3 protein: CASSLELQASTDTQYF; CDR3 DNA: TGTGCCAGCAGCTTAGAGCTCCAGGCCAGCACAGATACGCAGTATTTT
J gene: TRBJ2-2; V gene: TRBV5-1; clone size: NA; D gene: TRBD1; CDR3 protein: CASSLFSAGGTGELFF; CDR3 DNA: TGCGCCAGCAGCTTGTTTTCCGCAGGGGGCACCGGGGAGCTGTTTTTT
J gene: TRBJ1-2; V gene: TRBV6-5; clone size: NA; D gene: TRBD1; CDR3 protein: CASSVQGAGTF; CDR3 DNA: TGTGCCAGCAGTGTACAGGGGGCGGGGACCTTC
J gene: TRBJ1-2; V gene: TRBV7-3; clone size: NA; D gene: TRBD1; CDR3 protein: CASSELGAGGDGYTF; CDR3 DNA: TGTGCCAGCAGCGAACTTGGGGCAGGGGGCGATGGCTACACCTTC
J gene: TRBJ1-5; V gene: TRBV2; clone size: few; D gene: NA; CDR3 protein: CATSPGVAYQPQHF; CDR3 DNA: TGTGCCACCTCCCCGGGGGTTGCCTATCAGCCCCAGCATTTT
J gene: TRBJ2-2; V gene: TRBV18; clone size: NA; D gene: NA; CDR3 protein: CASSSDTGELFF; CDR3 DNA: TGTGCCAGCTCGTCCGACACCGGGGAGCTGTTTTTT
J gene: TRBJ1-5; V gene: TRBV6-5; clone size: NA; D gene: NA; CDR3 protein: CASSRSGRNQPQHF; CDR3 DNA: TGTGCCAGCAGTAGATCGGGTCGCAATCAGCCCCAGCATTTT
J gene: TRBJ1-4; V gene: TRBV18; clone size: NA; D gene: NA; CDR3 protein: CASSLELSGANEKLFF; CDR3 DNA: TGTGCCAGCTCACTTGAATTATCGGGGGCTAATGAAAAACTGTTTTTT